This T cell receptor beta chain was retrieved from a study of tumor and adjacent non-tumor tissue in lung cancer. Worth noting for this clonotype: The junction differs from germline at one of its ends, possibly a read error.

The template was RNA from unsorted bulk tissue. This non-tumor lung sample came from over 3 cm beyond the tumor edge. Germline values: CDR1 SEHNR, CDR2 FQNEAQ (reference sequence). This CDR3 spans 16 amino acids. Three rounds of nested PCR, following a modified ARM-PCR protocol, produced the TCRbeta library. TCRdb re-derived calls from the multiplex PCR reads in MiXCR, one entry per CDR3 protein. This table has 60,000 or so distinct CDR3 sequences, about 56% appearing once. The sequencing sample was made of distant non-tumor lung tissue. The sequence was collected from a man in his sixties or seventies with non-small cell lung cancer. J is TRBJ2-2 and V is TRBV7-9, with D perhaps TRBD1 (5 bases). CDR3 residues: CASSSPVAGPIRELFF. The CDR3 DNA follows: TGTGCCAGTAGCTCCCCGGTCGCAGGGCCAATCAGGGAGCTGTTTTTT. Together with reference TRBV7-9 and TRBJ2-2, the CDR3 gives the full variable domain: DTGVSQNPRHKITKRGQNVTFRCDPISEHNRLYWYRQTLGQGPEFLTYFQNEAQLEKSRLLSDRFSAERPKGSFSTLEIQRTEQGDSAMYLCASSSPVAGPIRELFFGEGSRLTVL.